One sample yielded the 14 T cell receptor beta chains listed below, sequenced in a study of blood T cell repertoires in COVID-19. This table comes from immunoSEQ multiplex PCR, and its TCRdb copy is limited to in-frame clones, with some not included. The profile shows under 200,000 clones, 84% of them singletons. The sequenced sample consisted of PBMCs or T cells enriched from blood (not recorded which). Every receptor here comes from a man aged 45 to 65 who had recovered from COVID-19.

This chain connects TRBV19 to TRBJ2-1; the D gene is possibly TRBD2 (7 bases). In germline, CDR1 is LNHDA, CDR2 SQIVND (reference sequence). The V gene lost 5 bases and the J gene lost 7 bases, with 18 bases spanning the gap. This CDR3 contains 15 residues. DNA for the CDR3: TGTGCCAGTAGTCCCCTGGCGGGGGCCCAAAATGAGCAGTTCTTC. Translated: CASSPLAGAQNEQFF.

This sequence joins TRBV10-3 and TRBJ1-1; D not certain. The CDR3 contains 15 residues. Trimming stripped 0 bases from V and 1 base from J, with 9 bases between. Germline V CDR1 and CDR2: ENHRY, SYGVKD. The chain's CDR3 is CAISESGRQNTEAFF. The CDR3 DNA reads TGTGCCATCAGTGAGTCGGGCAGGCAGAACACTGAAGCTTTCTTT.

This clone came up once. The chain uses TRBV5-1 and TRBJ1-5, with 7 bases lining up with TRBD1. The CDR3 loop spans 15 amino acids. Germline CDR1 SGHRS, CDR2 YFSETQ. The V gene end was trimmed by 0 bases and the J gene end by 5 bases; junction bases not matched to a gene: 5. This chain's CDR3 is CASSLVGGRDQPQHF. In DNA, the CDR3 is TGCGCCAGCAGCTTGGTAGGGGGCAGGGATCAGCCCCAGCATTTT. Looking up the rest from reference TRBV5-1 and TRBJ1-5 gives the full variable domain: KAGVTQTPRYLIKTRGQQVTLSCSPISGHRSVSWYQQTPGQGLQFLFEYFSETQRNKGNFPGRFSGRQFSNSRSEMNVSTLELGDSALYLCASSLVGGRDQPQHFGDGTRLSIL.

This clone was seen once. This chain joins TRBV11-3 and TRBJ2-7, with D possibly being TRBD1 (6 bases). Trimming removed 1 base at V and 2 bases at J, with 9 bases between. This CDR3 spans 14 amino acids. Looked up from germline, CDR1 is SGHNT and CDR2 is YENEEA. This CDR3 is CASSLVTGPYEQYF. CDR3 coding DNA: TGTGCCAGCAGCTTAGTTACAGGGCCCTACGAGCAGTACTTC.

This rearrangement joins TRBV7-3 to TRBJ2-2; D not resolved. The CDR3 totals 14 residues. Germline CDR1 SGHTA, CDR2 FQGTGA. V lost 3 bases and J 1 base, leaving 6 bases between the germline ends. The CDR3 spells CASSFGQNTGELFF. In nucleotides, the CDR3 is TGTGCCAGCAGCTTCGGTCAGAACACCGGGGAGCTGTTTTTT.

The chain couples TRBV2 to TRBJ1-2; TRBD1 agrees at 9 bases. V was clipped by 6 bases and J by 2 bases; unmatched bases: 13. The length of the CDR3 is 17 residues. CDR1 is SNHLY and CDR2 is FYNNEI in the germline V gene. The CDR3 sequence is CASSGAWGTGTNYGYTF. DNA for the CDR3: TGTGCCAGCAGCGGAGCTTGGGGGACAGGGACGAACTATGGCTACACCTTC.

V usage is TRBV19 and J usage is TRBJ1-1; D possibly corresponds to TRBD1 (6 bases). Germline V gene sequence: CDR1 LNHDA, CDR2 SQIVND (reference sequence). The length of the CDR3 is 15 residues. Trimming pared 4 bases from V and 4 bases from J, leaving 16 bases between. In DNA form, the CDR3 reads TGTGCCAGTAGTAGGGAGGGGGGTCGAGGCACTGAAGCTTTCTTT. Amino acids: CASSREGGRGTEAFF. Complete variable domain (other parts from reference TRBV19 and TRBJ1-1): DGGITQSPKYLFRKEGQNVTLSCEQNLNHDAMYWYRQDPGQGLRLIYYSQIVNDFQKGDIAEGYSVSREKKESFPLTVTSAQKNPTAFYLCASSREGGRGTEAFFGQGTRLTVV.

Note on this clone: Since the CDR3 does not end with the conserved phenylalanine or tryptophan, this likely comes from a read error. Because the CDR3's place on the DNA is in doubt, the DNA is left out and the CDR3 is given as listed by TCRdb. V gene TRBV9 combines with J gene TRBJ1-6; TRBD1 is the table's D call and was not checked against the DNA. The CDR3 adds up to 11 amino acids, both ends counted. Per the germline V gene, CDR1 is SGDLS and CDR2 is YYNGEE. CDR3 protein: CASSVAKTPTC.

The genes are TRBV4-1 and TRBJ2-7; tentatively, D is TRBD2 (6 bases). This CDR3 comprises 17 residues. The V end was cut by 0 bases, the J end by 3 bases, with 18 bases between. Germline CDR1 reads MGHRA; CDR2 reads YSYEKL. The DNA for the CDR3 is TGCGCCAGCAGCCAAGAGACCCCGACGGCGGGGAGCTACGAGCAGTACTTC. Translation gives CASSQETPTAGSYEQYF.

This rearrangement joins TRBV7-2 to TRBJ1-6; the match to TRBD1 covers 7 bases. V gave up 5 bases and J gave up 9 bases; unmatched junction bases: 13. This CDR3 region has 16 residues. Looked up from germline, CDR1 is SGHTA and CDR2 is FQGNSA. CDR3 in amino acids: CASSPDSGTVRSPLHF. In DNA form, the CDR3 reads TGTGCCAGCAGCCCCGATTCCGGGACAGTTCGTTCACCCCTCCACTTT.

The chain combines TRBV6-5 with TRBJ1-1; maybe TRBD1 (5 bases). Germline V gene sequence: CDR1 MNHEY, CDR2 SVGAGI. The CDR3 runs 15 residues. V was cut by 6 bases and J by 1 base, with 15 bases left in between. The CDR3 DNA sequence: TGTGCCAGCAGCCCGTGGGACGGGAGGAACACTGAAGCTTTCTTT. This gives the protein CASSPWDGRNTEAFF.

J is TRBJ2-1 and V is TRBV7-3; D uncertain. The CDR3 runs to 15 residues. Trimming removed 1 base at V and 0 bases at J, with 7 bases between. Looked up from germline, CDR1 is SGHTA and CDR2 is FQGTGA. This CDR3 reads CASSLIPSSYNEQFF. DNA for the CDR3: TGTGCCAGCAGCTTAATCCCGAGCTCCTACAATGAGCAGTTCTTC.

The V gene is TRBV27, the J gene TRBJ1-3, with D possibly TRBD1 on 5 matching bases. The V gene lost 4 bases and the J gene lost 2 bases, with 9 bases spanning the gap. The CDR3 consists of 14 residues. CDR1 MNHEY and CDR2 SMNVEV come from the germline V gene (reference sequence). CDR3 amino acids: CASSSQGTGNTIYF. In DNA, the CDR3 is TGTGCCAGCAGTTCCCAGGGAACTGGAAACACCATATATTTT.

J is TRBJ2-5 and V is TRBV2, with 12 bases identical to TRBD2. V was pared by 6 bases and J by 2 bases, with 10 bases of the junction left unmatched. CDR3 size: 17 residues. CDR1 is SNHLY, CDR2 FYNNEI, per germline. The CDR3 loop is CASRTGMTSGGQETQYF. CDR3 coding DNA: TGTGCCAGCAGAACAGGGATGACTAGCGGGGGACAAGAGACCCAGTACTTC.